Listed below are T cell receptor beta chains from one sample, sequenced in a study of control samples from healthy donors and cancer patients. Libraries were prepared by immunoSEQ multiplex PCR; TCRdb keeps only in-frame clonotypes and omits some of them. The table includes about 410,000 clones, 75% to 95% detected once. Sequencing was carried out using PBMCs. The origin of the receptors is a middle-aged man with head and neck cancer. Each CDR3 is given with its conserved first and last residue. D genes are given only for firm matches. Size values are once, few and many counts, or a class for expanded clones, and some rows have none.

j_call	clone_size	v_call	d_call	cdr3_nt	cdr3_aa
TRBJ1-1	once	TRBV5-1	TRBD1	TGCGCCAGCAGCTGGGGACAGGGTCGGGGGAACACTGAAGCTTTCTTT	CASSWGQGRGNTEAFF
TRBJ2-1	-	TRBV10-2	TRBD2	TGCGCCAGCACTTCTAGCGGGGGTTACAATGAGCAGTTCTTC	CASTSSGGYNEQFF
TRBJ1-2	few	TRBV27	-	TGTGCCAGCAGACAGGGACTACCCGGATATGGCTACACCTTC	CASRQGLPGYGYTF
TRBJ2-1	-	TRBV10-3	-	TGTGCCATCAGTGACAGGGCGCCGTATGAGCAGTTCTTC	CAISDRAPYEQFF
TRBJ1-1	-	TRBV10-3	TRBD1	TGTGCCATCAGAAAGGACAGGTTTCCCACTGAAGCTTTCTTT	CAIRKDRFPTEAFF
TRBJ1-1	-	TRBV9	-	TGTGCCAGCAGCGTAGTGGGAGGTACCGAGAACACTGAAGCTTTCTTT	CASSVVGGTENTEAFF
TRBJ1-1	-	TRBV19	-	TGTGCCAGTAGTATAGGGGAGGGGACAGCTTTCTTT	CASSIGEGTAFF
TRBJ2-3	-	TRBV9	TRBD2	TGTGCCAGCAGCGTCCTCTTAGCGGGAGGGCAAGATACGCAGTATTTT	CASSVLLAGGQDTQYF
TRBJ2-7	-	TRBV28	-	TGTGCCAGCAGTACCTTGGTCGGTCAGAGTGACGAGCAGTACTTC	CASSTLVGQSDEQYF
TRBJ1-2	-	TRBV12-3/TRBV12-4	-	TGTGCCAGCAGCCAAGGGGGTTCTTATGGCTACACCTTC	CASSQGGSYGYTF